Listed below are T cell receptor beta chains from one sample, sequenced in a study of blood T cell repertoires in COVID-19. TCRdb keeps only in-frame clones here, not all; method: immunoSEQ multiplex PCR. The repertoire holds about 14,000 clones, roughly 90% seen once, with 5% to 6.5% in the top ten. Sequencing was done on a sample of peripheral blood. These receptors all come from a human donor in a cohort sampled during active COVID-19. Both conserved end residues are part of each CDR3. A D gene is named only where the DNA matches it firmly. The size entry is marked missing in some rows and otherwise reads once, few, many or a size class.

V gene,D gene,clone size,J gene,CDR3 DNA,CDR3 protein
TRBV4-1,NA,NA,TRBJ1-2,TGCGCCAGCAGCCAAGAAGTCGGGGGGTCTGGCTACACCTTC,CASSQEVGGSGYTF
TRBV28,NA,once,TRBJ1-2,TGTGCCAGCACTCCGACCCGTGGACAGCTCTATGGCTACACCTTC,CASTPTRGQLYGYTF
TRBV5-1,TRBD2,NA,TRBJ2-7,TGCGCCAGCAGCTTCGGCCTCAAGCGGGGGTACGAGCAGTACTTC,CASSFGLKRGYEQYF
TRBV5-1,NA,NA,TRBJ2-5,TGCGCCAGCAGACCCGGACAGCAAGAGACCCAGTACTTC,CASRPGQQETQYF
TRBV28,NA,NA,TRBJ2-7,TGTGCCACTTCCGGGACAGGGGAAGTAGCGGGAGGGCCGCGATTGAACTACGAGCAGTACTTC,CATSGTGEVAGGPRLNYEQYF
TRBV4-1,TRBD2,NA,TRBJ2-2,TGCGCCAGCAGCCAATCACGACTAGCGGGAGCCACCGGGGAGCTGTTTTTT,CASSQSRLAGATGELFF
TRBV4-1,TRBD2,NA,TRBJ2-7,TGCGCCAGCAGCCAAGGGGAGCGGGAGATGTACGAGCAGTACTTC,CASSQGEREMYEQYF
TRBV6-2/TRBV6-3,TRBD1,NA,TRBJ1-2,TGTGCCAGCAGTTCCGGGACAGGTCTGGTTAATGGCTACACCTTC,CASSSGTGLVNGYTF
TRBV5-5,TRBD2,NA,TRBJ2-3,TGTGCCAGCAGCCGGGGGGGCGGCGATACGCAGTATTTT,CASSRGGGDTQYF
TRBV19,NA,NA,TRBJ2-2,TGTGCCAGTAGTATTGGTCTCGCGGTAGAGCTGTTTTTT,CASSIGLAVELFF
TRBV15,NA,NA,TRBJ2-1,TGTGCCACCAGCACCAGGGCCTCCTACAATGAGCAGTTCTTC,CATSTRASYNEQFF
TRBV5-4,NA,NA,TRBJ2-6,TGTGCCAGCAGCTTTTCTTATCGACTCTCTGGGGCCAACGTCCTGACTTTC,CASSFSYRLSGANVLTF
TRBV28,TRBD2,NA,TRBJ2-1,TGTGCCAGCAAAGGGACTAGCGGGATATACAATGAGCAGTTCTTC,CASKGTSGIYNEQFF
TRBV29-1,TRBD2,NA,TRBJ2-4,TGCAGCGCCGTCCGGACTAGCGGGACGCTAGCCAAAAACATTCAGTACTTC,CSAVRTSGTLAKNIQYF
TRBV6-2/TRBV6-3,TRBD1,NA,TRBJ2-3,TGTGCCAGCAGTTACCCCGGACAGGCATCTAGCACAGATACGCAGTATTTT,CASSYPGQASSTDTQYF
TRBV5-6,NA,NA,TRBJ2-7,TGTGCCAGCAGCTTGGGGGGCACCTACGAGCAGTACTTC,CASSLGGTYEQYF
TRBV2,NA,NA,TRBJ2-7,TGTGCCAGCGGGGACAACTCCTACGAGCAGTACTTC,CASGDNSYEQYF
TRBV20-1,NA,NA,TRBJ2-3,TGCAGTGCTAGTCTGGCCACAGATACGCAGTATTTT,CSASLATDTQYF
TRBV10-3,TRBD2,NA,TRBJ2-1,TGTGCCATCAGTGAGAGGTCTAGCGGGACGAACAATGAGCAGTTCTTC,CAISERSSGTNNEQFF
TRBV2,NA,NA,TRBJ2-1,TGTGCCAGCACCGAATGGGAGACCCTCTCCTACAATGAGCAGTTCTTC,CASTEWETLSYNEQFF
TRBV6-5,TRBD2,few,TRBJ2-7,TGTGCCAGCAGTCTTCAGCGGGATTCCTACGAGCAGTACTTC,CASSLQRDSYEQYF
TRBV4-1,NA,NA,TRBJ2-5,TGCGCCAGCAGCCAAGAGTATCAGGGGGGAAAGACCCAGTACTTC,CASSQEYQGGKTQYF
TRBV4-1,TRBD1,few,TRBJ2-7,TGCGCCAGCAGCCAAGAGGGTACAGGGGAACCCTACGAGCAGTACTTC,CASSQEGTGEPYEQYF
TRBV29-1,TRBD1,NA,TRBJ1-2,TGCAGCTCCATTGCCGGGACAGCGGATGGCTACACCTTC,CSSIAGTADGYTF
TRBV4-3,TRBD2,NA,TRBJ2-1,TGCGCCAGCAGCCAACAACCCAGCGGGAGCTCCTACAATGAGCAGTTCTTC,CASSQQPSGSSYNEQFF
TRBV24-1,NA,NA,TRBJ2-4,TGTGCCACCAGTGATGGGGCACCCGCAAGGAACATTCAGTACTTC,CATSDGAPARNIQYF
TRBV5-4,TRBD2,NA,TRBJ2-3,TGTGCCAGCAGCTTGGCCGGGGGGGATACAGATACGCAGTATTTT,CASSLAGGDTDTQYF
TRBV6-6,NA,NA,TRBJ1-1,TGTGCCAGCACCCTACTGGGCCTGTTGAACACTGAAGCTTTCTTT,CASTLLGLLNTEAFF
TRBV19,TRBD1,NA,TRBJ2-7,TGTGCCAGTAGAAAGACAGGGGGTAGCTCCGAGCAGTACTTC,CASRKTGGSSEQYF
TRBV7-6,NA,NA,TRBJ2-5,TGTGCCAGCAGCTTAAACCCCGGGGGTGCGGAGACCCAGTACTTC,CASSLNPGGAETQYF
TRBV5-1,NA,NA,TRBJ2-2,TGCGCCAGCAGCTTGTCTTTTGTATCGAGGGCCGGGGAGCTGTTTTTT,CASSLSFVSRAGELFF
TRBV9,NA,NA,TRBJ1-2,TGTGCCAGCAGCGTAGATATGACATCTACGAACTATGGCTACACCTTC,CASSVDMTSTNYGYTF
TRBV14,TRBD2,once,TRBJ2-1,TGTGCCAGCAGCCGGTTTTCTAGCGGGCCCTACAATGAGCAGTTCTTC,CASSRFSSGPYNEQFF
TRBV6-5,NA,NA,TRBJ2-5,TGTGCCAGCAGAACCGGGCCTAAGGACAAGACCCAGTACTTC,CASRTGPKDKTQYF
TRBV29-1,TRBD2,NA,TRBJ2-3,TGCAGCGTTGACTCGGGGGAGGGAACAGATACGCAGTATTTT,CSVDSGEGTDTQYF
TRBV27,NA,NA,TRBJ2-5,TGTGCCAGCAGTAAAGGGAGGGAGACCCAGTACTTC,CASSKGRETQYF
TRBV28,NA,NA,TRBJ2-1,TGTGCCAGCAGCTCACTACCGGGGGGCCAATACAATGAGCAGTTCTTC,CASSSLPGGQYNEQFF
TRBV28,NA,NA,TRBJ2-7,TGTGCCAGCAGTTCGCTACGGCGTCCAGGCTCCTACGAGCAGTACTTC,CASSSLRRPGSYEQYF
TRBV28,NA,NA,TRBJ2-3,TGTGCCAGCAGTTTTATCTCAGTCCCAGATACGCAGTATTTT,CASSFISVPDTQYF
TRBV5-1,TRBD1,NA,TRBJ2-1,TGCGCCACCGGGACAGGGGAGATCTATGAGCAGTTCTTC,CATGTGEIYEQFF
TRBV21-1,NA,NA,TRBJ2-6,TGTGCCAGCAGTCAGACGGGAGTCTCTGGGGCCAACGTCCTGACTTTC,CASSQTGVSGANVLTF
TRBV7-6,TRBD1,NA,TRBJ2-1,TGTGCCAGCAGCTTAATACCTGCGCAGGGGGACAATGAGCAGTTCTTC,CASSLIPAQGDNEQFF
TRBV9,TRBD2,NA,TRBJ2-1,TGTGCCAGCAGCGTAGTCCCGACTAGCGGGAGGGGAAATGAGCAGTTCTTC,CASSVVPTSGRGNEQFF
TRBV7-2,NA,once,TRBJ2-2,TGTGCCAGCAGCTTACGTGCGCTAGCATATACCGGGGAGCTGTTTTTT,CASSLRALAYTGELFF
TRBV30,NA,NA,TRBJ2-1,TGTGCCTGGAGTGATATCTACAATGAGCAGTTCTTC,CAWSDIYNEQFF
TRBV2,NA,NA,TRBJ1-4,TGTGCCAGCATGGGCAGGTTAAAAGAAAAACTGTTTTTT,CASMGRLKEKLFF
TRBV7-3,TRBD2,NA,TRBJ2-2,TGTGCCAGCACCTGGACTAGCGGGAGGTTGGCCACCGGGGAGCTGTTTTTT,CASTWTSGRLATGELFF
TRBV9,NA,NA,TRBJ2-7,TGTGCCAGCAGCGTTAGCCCGAGCTCCTACGAGCAGTACTTC,CASSVSPSSYEQYF
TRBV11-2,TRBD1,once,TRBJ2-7,TGTGCCTCCGGAACAGGGGTGGGTCTCGAGCAGTACTTC,CASGTGVGLEQYF
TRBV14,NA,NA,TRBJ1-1,TGTGCCAGCAGCCAGTCGAGGGTTGGTGAAGCTTTCTTT,CASSQSRVGEAFF
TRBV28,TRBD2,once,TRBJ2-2,TGTGCCAGCAGCCCTCTCCGACTAGCGGCCCTGCCGGGTAGCGGGGAGCTGTTTTTT,CASSPLRLAALPGSGELFF
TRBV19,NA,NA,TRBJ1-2,TGTGCCAGTAGTGGTAGACAGACCTATGGCTACACCTTC,CASSGRQTYGYTF
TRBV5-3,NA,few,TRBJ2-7,TGTGCCAGCGGGACAATTTTCTACGAGCAGTACTTC,CASGTIFYEQYF
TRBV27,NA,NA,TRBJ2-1,TGTGCCAGCAGTTTTTCCGGGACCTACAATGAGCAGTTCTTC,CASSFSGTYNEQFF
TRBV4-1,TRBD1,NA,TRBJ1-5,TGCGCCAGCAGCCTACCGGGACAGGGGGCGAATCAGCCCCAGCATTTT,CASSLPGQGANQPQHF
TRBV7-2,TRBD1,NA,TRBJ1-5,TGTGCCAGCACGGGACAGATCAATCAGCCCCAGCATTTT,CASTGQINQPQHF
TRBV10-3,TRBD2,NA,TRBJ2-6,TGTGCCATCAGTAAGGGACTAGCGGGAGACTCCGGGGCCAACGTCCTGACTTTC,CAISKGLAGDSGANVLTF
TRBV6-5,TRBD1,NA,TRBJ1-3,TGTGCCAGCAGTTACCGACAGGGCGAGGGAAACACCATATATTTT,CASSYRQGEGNTIYF